This TCR beta chain was recovered during a study of regulatory T cells in long-lasting Graves disease. Per germline, CDR1 LNHDA and CDR2 SQIVND (reference sequence). There are 17 residues in the CDR3. Deletions cut 4 bases from V and 2 bases from J, with 18 bases between. Time point: newly diagnosed GD, antithyroid drugs for less than 3 months. Isolated PBMC RNA provided the starting material for the TCR library. Library construction for TCR beta used iRepertoire HTBI primers and Arm-PCR of CDR3 regions. Via MiXCR, TCRdb re-called the multiplex PCR reads, giving one row per CDR3 protein. This table holds approximately 350,000 distinct CDR3 sequences, 10% to 15% found once. The sample was also reused in another study, on T cells in Graves' hyperthyroidism and ophthalmopathy. From that study: HTBI primers were employed in a first-round RT-PCR of the TCR CDR3.

This sequence joins TRBV19 and TRBJ1-5; unclear D gene. The specimen was peripheral blood mononuclear cells (PBMCs), collected at new diagnosis, from a patient treated with antithyroid drugs. The sequence was collected from a woman aged 18-29 years with Graves disease. For the CDR3, the DNA is TGTGCCAGTAGTAGGGCTCGCGCCAGAGGAGGCAATCAGCCCCAGCATTTT. This translates into CASSRARARGGNQPQHF.